Listed here are 10 T cell receptor beta chains from one sample, sequenced in a study of tumor and adjacent non-tumor tissue in lung cancer. A modified ARM-PCR protocol with three rounds of nested PCR amplified TCRbeta. TCRdb re-called the multiplex PCR reads with MiXCR, one entry per CDR3 protein. The repertoire consists of about 100,000 distinct CDR3 sequences, with over 55% occurring once and the leading ten covering 15% to 20%. No cell sorting was done before RNA was extracted from the tissue. More than 3 cm separated this lung sample from the edge of the tumor. What was sequenced was distant non-tumor lung tissue. These receptors were obtained from a young man with non-small cell lung cancer.

The table lists this clonotype with a count of one. Being one base from a much bigger clone, this may be a read error. CDR3 bases: TGTGCCTGGAGTGAAGACTCCGACAATGAGCTGTTCTTC. Translation: CAWSEDSDNELFF. The rearrangement joins TRBV30 to TRBJ2-1; D gene uncertain. Germline V gene sequence: CDR1 GTSNPN, CDR2 SVGIG (reference sequence). The CDR3 sequence is 13 residues long.

As for this clonotype: A clone one base away is much larger, so this may be a read error. CDR3 in amino acids: CASSADRVSTDTQYF. DNA of the CDR3: TGTGCCAGCAGCGCGGACAGGGTTAGCACAGATACGCAGTATTTT. The chain links TRBV5-6 to TRBJ2-3; 8 nucleotides line up with TRBD1. Germline V gives CDR1 SGHDT, CDR2 YYEEEE. Unmatched junction bases numbered 4, after V lost 4 bases and J lost 0 bases. The CDR3 runs 15 residues.

A remark on this clonotype: Because it lacks the conserved phenylalanine or tryptophan at the end, this CDR3 is likely a read error. The chain uses TRBV20-1 and TRBJ2-7, with D perhaps being TRBD1 or TRBD2 (5 bases each). CDR3 length: 14 amino acids. From germline, CDR1 is DFQATT and CDR2 SNEGSKA (reference sequence). CDR3 region: CSTSWPGLSYEQYL. The CDR3 nucleotides are TGCAGTACTAGTTGGCCAGGGCTCTCCTATGAGCAGTACTTA.

For this clonotype: An end of the junction differs from the germline gene, which may be a read error. The chain carries TRBV11-2 and TRBJ2-1; 11 bases are a match to TRBD2. This CDR3 has 14 amino acids. Germline V CDR1 and CDR2: SGHAT, FQNNGV. The CDR3 DNA is TGTGTCAGCAGCTTACGGGCTAGCGGGGGGGAGCAGTTCTTC. Amino acids: CVSSLRASGGEQFF.

Regarding this clonotype: This clone may be a read error of a much larger clone one base away. The conserved phenylalanine or tryptophan normally closing the CDR3 is absent here, so this likely arose from a read error. V is TRBV20-1 and J is TRBJ2-1; no clear D. This CDR3 spans 14 amino acids. Between the trimmed V and J ends, which lost 3 bases and 4 bases, there was a span of 13 bases. CDR1 is DFQATT and CDR2 is SNEGSKA in the germline V gene (reference sequence). The CDR3 nucleotides read TGCAGTGCTAGGACCCCTACCTCATACAATGAGCAGTTCTTA. This codes for CSARTPTSYNEQFL.

Remarks on this clonotype: Its ends do not fully match the called genes, so a read error is possible. This chain links TRBV11-2 with TRBJ1-6; D is ambiguous. Germline CDR1 and CDR2: SGHAT and FQNNGV. The CDR3 has 14 amino acids. CDR3 residues: CASSLDPWISPLHF. CDR3 sequence (DNA): TGTGCCAGTAGCTTAGATCCCTGGATCTCACCCCTCCATTTT.

Concerning this clonotype: One junction end does not reproduce the germline sequence, and a read error may be involved. V and J are TRBV4-1 and TRBJ2-1; 10 bases align to TRBD2. This CDR3 comprises 17 residues. CDR1 is MGHRA and CDR2 is YSYEKL in the germline V gene. Here the CDR3 DNA reads TGCACCAGCAGCCAAGAAGAGCCGGGACTAGCGTACAATGAGCAATTCTTC. Translated, it gives CTSSQEEPGLAYNEQFF.

Notes on this clonotype: A much bigger clone sits one base away, suggesting this may be a read error. The V gene is TRBV5-4, the J gene TRBJ1-3; no firm D call. This CDR3 spans 16 amino acids. Germline V gives CDR1 SGHNT, CDR2 YYREEE (reference sequence). Trimming left V 0 bases short and J 3 bases short, with 13 bases between. The CDR3, as DNA: TGTGCCAGCAGCTTGGATGAGTGTTCATATGGAAACACCATATATTTT. Protein product: CASSLDECSYGNTIYF.

This clonotype has a count of ten or more. The chain couples TRBV20-1 to TRBJ1-5; no clear D gene. This CDR3 is 15 amino acids long. In germline, CDR1 is DFQATT, CDR2 SNEGSKA (reference sequence). Trimming left V 1 base short and J 5 bases short, with 15 bases between. Here the CDR3 DNA reads TGCAGTGCTAGAGTTGAAGGGTCGGGGTATCAGCCCCAGCATTTT. Residues: CSARVEGSGYQPQHF.

This chain links TRBV5-1 with TRBJ2-7; 13 nucleotides agree with TRBD2. Germline trimming cut 8 bases from V and 6 bases from J; bases unmatched to any gene: 2. The CDR3 sequence is 12 residues long. Germline-derived CDR1 and CDR2 are SGHRS and YFSETQ. The CDR3 DNA is TGCGCCAGTAGACTAGCGGGGGGCGAGCAGTACTTC. Translation gives CASRLAGGEQYF.